This T cell receptor (beta chain) stems from a study of CD8 T cells in Susac syndrome. CDR3 length equals 13 residues. Germline V gene sequence: CDR1 GTSNPN, CDR2 SVGIG (reference sequence). Trimming left V 4 bases short and J 3 bases short, with 12 bases between. Reverse transcription used about 0.45 to 1 ug RNA and random hexamers. A single record per CDR3 protein comes from TCRdb applying MiXCR to the immunoSEQ multiplex PCR reads. The sample shows about 250,000 distinct CDR3 sequences, roughly 95% of them seen only once. The TCR was taken from a human donor with multiple sclerosis. Sequenced: CD4+ T cells from PBMCs. The chain recombines TRBV30 with TRBJ1-1; D is undetermined. CDR3 amino acids: CAWMRERDTEAFF. DNA of the CDR3: TGTGCCTGGATGAGAGAGCGGGACACTGAAGCTTTCTTT.